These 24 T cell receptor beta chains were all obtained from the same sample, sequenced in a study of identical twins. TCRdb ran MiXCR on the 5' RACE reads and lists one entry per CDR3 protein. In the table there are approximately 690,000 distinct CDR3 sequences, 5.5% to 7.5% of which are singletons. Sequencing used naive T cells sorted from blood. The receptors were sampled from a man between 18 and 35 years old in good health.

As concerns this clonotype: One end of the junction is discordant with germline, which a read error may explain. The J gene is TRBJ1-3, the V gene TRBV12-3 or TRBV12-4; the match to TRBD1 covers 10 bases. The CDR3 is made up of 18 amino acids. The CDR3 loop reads CASSLDRGRHSSGNTIYF. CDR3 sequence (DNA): TGTGCCAGCAGCTTAGACAGGGGGCGACACTCCTCTGGAAACACCATATATTTT.

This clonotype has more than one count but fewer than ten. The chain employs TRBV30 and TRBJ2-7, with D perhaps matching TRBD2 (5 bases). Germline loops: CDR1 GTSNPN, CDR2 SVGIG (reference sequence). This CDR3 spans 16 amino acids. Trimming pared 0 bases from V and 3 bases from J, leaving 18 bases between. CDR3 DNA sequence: TGTGCCTGGAGTGTATTCCCACGGGATTCGGTCTACGAGCAGTACTTC. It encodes CAWSVFPRDSVYEQYF.

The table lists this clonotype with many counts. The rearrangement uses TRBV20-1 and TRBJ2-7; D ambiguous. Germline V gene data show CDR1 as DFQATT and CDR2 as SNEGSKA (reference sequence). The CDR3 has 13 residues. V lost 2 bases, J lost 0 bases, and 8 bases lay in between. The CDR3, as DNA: TGCAGTGCTAGATCTCGTAGCTCCTACGAGCAGTACTTC. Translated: CSARSRSSYEQYF.

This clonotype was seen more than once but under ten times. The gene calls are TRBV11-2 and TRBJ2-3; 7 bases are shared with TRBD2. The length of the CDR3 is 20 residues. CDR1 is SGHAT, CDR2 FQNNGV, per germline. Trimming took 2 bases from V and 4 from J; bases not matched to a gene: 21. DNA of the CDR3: TGTGCCAGCAGCTTATTTCTTATACTAGCGAGCTCCCGGGCGGCAGATACGCAGTATTTT. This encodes CASSLFLILASSRAADTQYF.

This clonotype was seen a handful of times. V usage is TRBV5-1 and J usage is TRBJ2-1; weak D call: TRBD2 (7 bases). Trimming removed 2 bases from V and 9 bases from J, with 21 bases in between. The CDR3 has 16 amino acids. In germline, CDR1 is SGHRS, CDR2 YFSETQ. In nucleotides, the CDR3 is TGCGCCAGCAGCTTTCGGGGCGGCGGGGGCAAGGGTGAGCAGTTCTTC. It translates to CASSFRGGGGKGEQFF. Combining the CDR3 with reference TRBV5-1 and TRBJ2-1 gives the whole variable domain KAGVTQTPRYLIKTRGQQVTLSCSPISGHRSVSWYQQTPGQGLQFLFEYFSETQRNKGNFPGRFSGRQFSNSRSEMNVSTLELGDSALYLCASSFRGGGGKGEQFFGPGTRLTVL.

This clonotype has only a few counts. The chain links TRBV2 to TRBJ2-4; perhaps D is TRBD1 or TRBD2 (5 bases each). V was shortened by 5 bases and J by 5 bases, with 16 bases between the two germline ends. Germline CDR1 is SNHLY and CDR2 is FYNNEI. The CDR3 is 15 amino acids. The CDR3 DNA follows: TGTGCCAGCAGTTTATGGGGGACCGTAGAAAACATTCAGTACTTC. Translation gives CASSLWGTVENIQYF.

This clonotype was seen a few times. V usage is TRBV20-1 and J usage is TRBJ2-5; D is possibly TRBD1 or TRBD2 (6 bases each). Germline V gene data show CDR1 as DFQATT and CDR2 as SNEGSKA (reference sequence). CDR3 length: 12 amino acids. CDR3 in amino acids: CSAGEVRETQYF. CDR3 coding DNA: TGCAGCGCAGGGGAGGTCCGAGAGACCCAGTACTTC.

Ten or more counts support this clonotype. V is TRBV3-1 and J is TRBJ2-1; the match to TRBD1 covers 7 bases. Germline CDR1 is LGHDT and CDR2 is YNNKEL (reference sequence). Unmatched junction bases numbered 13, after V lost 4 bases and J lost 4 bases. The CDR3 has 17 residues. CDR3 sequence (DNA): TGTGCCAGCAGCCGTACTTGGGGGACAGATCAATACAATGAGCAGTTCTTC. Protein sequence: CASSRTWGTDQYNEQFF.

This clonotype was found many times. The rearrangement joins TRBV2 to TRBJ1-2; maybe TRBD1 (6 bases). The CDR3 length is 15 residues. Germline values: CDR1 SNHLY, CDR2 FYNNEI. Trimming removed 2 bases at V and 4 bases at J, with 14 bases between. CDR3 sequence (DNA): TGTGCCAGCAGTGAAAGGAGGGGGACCATCTATGGCTACACCTTC. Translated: CASSERRGTIYGYTF.

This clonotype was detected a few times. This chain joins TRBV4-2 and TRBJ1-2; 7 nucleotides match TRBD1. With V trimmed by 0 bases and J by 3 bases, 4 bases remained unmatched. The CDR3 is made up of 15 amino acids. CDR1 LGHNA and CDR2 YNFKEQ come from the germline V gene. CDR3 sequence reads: CASSQDRDRDYGYTF. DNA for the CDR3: TGTGCCAGCAGCCAAGACAGAGACAGGGACTATGGCTACACCTTC.

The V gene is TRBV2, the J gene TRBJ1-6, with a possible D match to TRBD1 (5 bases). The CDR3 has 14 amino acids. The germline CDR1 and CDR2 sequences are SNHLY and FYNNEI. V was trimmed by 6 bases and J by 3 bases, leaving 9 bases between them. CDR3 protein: CASRGGDYNSPLHF. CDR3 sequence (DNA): TGTGCCAGCAGGGGGGGGGACTATAATTCACCCCTCCACTTT.

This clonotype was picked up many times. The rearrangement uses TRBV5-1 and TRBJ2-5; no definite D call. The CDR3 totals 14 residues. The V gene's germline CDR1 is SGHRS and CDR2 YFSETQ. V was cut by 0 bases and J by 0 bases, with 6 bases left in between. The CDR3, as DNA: TGCGCCAGCAGCTTGGGGGGATACCAAGAGACCCAGTACTTC. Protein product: CASSLGGYQETQYF.

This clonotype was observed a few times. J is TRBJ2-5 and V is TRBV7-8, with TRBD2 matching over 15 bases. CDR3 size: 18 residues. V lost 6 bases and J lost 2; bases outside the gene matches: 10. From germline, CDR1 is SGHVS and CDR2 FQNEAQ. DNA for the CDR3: TGTGCCAGCAGATCAGGACTAGCGGGAGGGCCAGGGCAAGAGACCCAGTACTTC. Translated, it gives CASRSGLAGGPGQETQYF. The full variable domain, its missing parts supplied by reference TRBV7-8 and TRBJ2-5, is GAGVSQSPRYKVAKRGQDVALRCDPISGHVSLFWYQQALGQGPEFLTYFQNEAQLDKSGLPSDRFFAERPEGSVSTLKIQRTQQEDSAVYLCASRSGLAGGPGQETQYFGPGTRLLVL.

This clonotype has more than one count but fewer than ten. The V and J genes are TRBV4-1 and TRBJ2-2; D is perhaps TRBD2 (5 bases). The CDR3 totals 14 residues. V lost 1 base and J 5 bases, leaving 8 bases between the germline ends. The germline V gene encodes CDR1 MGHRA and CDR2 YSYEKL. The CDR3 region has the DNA TGCGCCAGCAGCCAAGTTACTAGAACCGGGGAGCTGTTTTTT. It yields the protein CASSQVTRTGELFF.

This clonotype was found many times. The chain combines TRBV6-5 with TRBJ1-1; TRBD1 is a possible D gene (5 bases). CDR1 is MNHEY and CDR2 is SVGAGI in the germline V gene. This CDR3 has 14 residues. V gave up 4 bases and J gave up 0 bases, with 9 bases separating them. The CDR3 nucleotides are TGTGCCAGCAGTTTTGGGGGAGTGAACACTGAAGCTTTCTTT. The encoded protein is CASSFGGVNTEAFF.

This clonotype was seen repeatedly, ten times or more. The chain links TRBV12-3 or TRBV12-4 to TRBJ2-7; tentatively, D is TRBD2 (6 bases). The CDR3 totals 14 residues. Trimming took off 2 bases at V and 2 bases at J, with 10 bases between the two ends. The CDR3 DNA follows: TGTGCCAGCAGTTTAACCGGGGGTACCTACGAGCAGTACGTC. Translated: CASSLTGGTYEQYV.

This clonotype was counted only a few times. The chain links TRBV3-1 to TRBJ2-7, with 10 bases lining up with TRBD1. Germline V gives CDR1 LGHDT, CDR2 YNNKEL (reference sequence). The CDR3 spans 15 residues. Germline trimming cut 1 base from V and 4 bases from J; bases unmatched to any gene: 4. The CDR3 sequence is CASSQGPGQGYEQYV. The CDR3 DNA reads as TGTGCCAGCAGCCAAGGGCCGGGACAGGGGTACGAGCAGTACGTC.

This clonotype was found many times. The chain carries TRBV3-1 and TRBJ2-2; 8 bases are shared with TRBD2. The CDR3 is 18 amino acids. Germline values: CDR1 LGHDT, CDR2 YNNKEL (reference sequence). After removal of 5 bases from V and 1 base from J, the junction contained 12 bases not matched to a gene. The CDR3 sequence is CASSALRGTRKNTGELFF. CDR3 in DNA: TGTGCCAGCAGCGCGCTTCGCGGGACTAGGAAGAACACCGGGGAGCTGTTTTTT. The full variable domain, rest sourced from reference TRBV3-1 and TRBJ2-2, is DTAVSQTPKYLVTQMGNDKSIKCEQNLGHDTMYWYKQDSKKFLKIMFSYNNKELIINETVPNRFSPKSPDKAHLNLHINSLELGDSAVYFCASSALRGTRKNTGELFFGEGSRLTVL.

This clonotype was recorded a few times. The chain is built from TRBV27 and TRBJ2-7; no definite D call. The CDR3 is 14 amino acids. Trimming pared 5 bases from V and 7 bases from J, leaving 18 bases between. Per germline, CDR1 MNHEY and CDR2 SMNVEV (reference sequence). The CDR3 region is CASSAKVTPSEQYF. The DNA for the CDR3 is TGTGCCAGCAGTGCAAAAGTAACTCCTTCGGAGCAGTACTTC.

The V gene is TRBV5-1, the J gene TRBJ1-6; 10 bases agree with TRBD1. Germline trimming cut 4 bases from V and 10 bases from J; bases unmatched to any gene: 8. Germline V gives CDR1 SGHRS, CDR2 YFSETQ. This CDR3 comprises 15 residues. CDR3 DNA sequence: TGCGCCAGCAGCCCAGAGGGACAGGGGAGATCACCCCTCCACTTT. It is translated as CASSPEGQGRSPLHF.

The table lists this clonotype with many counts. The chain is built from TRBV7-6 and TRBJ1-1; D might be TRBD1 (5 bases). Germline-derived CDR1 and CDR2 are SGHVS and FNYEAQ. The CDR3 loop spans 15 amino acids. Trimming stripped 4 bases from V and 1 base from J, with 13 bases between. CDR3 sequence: CASSYGDGPNTEAFF. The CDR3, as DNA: TGTGCCAGCAGCTACGGGGACGGACCGAACACTGAAGCTTTCTTT. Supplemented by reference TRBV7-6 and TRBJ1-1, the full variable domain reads GAGVSQSPRYKVTKRGQDVALRCDPISGHVSLYWYRQALGQGPEFLTYFNYEAQQDKSGLPNDRFSAERPEGSISTLTIQRTEQRDSAMYRCASSYGDGPNTEAFFGQGTRLTVV.

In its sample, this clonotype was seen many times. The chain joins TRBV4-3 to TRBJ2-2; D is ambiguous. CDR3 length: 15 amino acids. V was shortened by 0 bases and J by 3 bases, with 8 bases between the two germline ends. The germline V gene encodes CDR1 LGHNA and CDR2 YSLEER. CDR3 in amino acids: CASSQDVTYTGELFF. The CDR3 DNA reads TGCGCCAGCAGCCAAGATGTAACTTACACCGGGGAGCTGTTTTTT.

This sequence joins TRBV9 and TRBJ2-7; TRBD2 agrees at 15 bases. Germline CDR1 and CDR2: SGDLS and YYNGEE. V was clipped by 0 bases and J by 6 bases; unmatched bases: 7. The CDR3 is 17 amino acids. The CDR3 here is CASSVDGTSGRRAEQYF. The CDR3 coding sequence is TGTGCCAGCAGCGTAGACGGGACTAGCGGGAGGAGGGCCGAGCAGTACTTC.

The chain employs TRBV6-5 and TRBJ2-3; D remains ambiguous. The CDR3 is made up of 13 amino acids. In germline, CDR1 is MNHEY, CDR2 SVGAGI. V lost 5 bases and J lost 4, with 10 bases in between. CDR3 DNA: TGTGCCAGCAGTAACAGTGGTGCAGATACGCAGTATTTT. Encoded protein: CASSNSGADTQYF.